Shown below are 27 T cell receptor beta chains from a single sample sequenced in a study of post-analysis software for immune sequencing data. Regarding the study as a whole: Five or six TRBV segments, TRBV5-6, TRBV5-1 and TRBV20-1 among them, were found more frequent in patients than controls.

Unique molecular identifiers were carried by the TCR beta cDNA libraries. TCRdb reprocessed the PCR reads with MiXCR, giving one entry per CDR3 protein. The profile covers about 810,000 distinct CDR3 sequences, with roughly 58% appearing a single time and over 4% taken by the ten largest. No antigen has been identified for these receptors. Material: blood. The source is a girl between 5 and 17 years old with multiple sclerosis.

The CDR3 coding sequence is TGTGCCAGCAGTTACTCCCGGCGGCTGAACACTGAAGCTTTCTTT. Translating gives CASSYSRRLNTEAFF. The chain carries TRBV6-6 and TRBJ1-1; no clear D. This CDR3 is 15 amino acids long. CDR1 MNHNY and CDR2 SVGAGI come from the germline V gene (reference sequence). V lost 0 bases and J 0 bases, leaving 8 bases between the germline ends.

This clonotype was observed a single time. The chain joins TRBV30 to TRBJ2-3, with a tentative D call TRBD2 (5 bases). CDR1 is GTSNPN, CDR2 SVGIG, per germline (reference sequence). The CDR3 runs 12 residues. Trimming stripped 4 bases from V and 1 base from J, with 6 bases between. The CDR3 loop reads CAWTRGTDTQYF. CDR3 nucleotides: TGTGCCTGGACGAGGGGCACAGATACGCAGTATTTT.

This chain connects TRBV28 to TRBJ2-3; D is possibly TRBD2 (6 bases). The CDR3 covers 16 residues. Germline V gene data show CDR1 as MDHEN and CDR2 as SYDVKM. Trimming removed 2 bases from V and 3 bases from J, with 15 bases in between. The CDR3 is CASSLMAGRETDTQYF. The CDR3 DNA sequence: TGTGCCAGCAGTTTAATGGCGGGAAGGGAGACAGATACGCAGTATTTT. The whole variable domain, remainder taken from reference TRBV28 and TRBJ2-3, is DVKVTQSSRYLVKRTGEKVFLECVQDMDHENMFWYRQDPGLGLRLIYFSYDVKMKEKGDIPEGYSVSREKKERFSLILESASTNQTSMYLCASSLMAGRETDTQYFGPGTRLTVL.

This clonotype was observed a few times. This chain uses TRBV5-1 with TRBJ2-7; possibly TRBD2 for D (5 bases). Trimming took off 1 base at V and 4 bases at J, with 9 bases between the two ends. CDR3 length: 13 amino acids. Germline V lookup: CDR1 SGHRS, CDR2 YFSETQ. The CDR3 loop is CASSLPGRYEQYF. The CDR3 DNA sequence: TGCGCCAGCAGCTTGCCGGGAAGATACGAGCAGTACTTC.

As for this clonotype: The junction departs from the called germline gene at one end, perhaps through a read error. V gene TRBV10-3 combines with J gene TRBJ2-4; 8 bases fit TRBD1. The CDR3 is 14 amino acids. Germline V CDR1 and CDR2: ENHRY, SYGVKD. The CDR3 region has the DNA TGTGCCATCAATGAGGGGGACAGGCTGAGGGAGCAGTACTTC. As protein: CAINEGDRLREQYF.

This chain connects TRBV3-1 to TRBJ2-7; D possibly matches TRBD1 or TRBD2 (6 bases each). The tail of the sequence fits TRBJ2-4 better, so the J call may be wrong. The CDR3 runs 15 residues. Germline CDR1 LGHDT, CDR2 YNNKEL (reference sequence). CDR3 DNA: TGTGCCAGCAGCCAACGCCGGGGGCAAGGTAACATTCAGTACTTC. This gives the protein CASSQRRGQGNIQYF.

This clonotype has more than one count but fewer than ten. The chain couples TRBV10-3 to TRBJ2-7, with a possible D match to TRBD1 (5 bases). Germline V gene lookup returns CDR1 ENHRY and CDR2 SYGVKD. V was shortened by 0 bases and J by 2 bases, with 11 bases between the two germline ends. The length of the CDR3 is 15 residues. The CDR3 region is CAISESRPGTYEQYF. The CDR3 DNA sequence: TGTGCCATCAGTGAGTCGAGGCCAGGGACCTACGAGCAGTACTTC.

This sequence joins TRBV3-1 and TRBJ2-7, with 11 bases matching TRBD2. V lost 2 bases, J lost 0 bases, and 3 bases stayed unmatched. The germline gives CDR1 LGHDT, CDR2 YNNKEL (reference sequence). The CDR3 covers 16 residues. CDR3 in amino acids: CASSQLSGGASYEQYF. DNA of the CDR3: TGTGCCAGCAGCCAACTTAGCGGGGGGGCCTCCTACGAGCAGTACTTC.

The chain employs TRBV6-6 and TRBJ1-2, with 9 bases fitting TRBD1. This CDR3 region has 14 residues. Trimming took 6 bases from V and 7 from J; bases not matched to a gene: 9. From germline, CDR1 is MNHNY and CDR2 SVGAGI (reference sequence). CDR3 DNA sequence: TGTGCCAGCAGCGGGACAGGGCGGGCGTTTGGCTACACCTTC. Protein product: CASSGTGRAFGYTF.

There are a few counts of this clonotype. V gene TRBV5-1 combines with J gene TRBJ2-7; D gene ambiguous. The ends were cut back, 2 bases at V and 3 bases at J, with 9 bases in the middle. Looked up from germline, CDR1 is SGHRS and CDR2 is YFSETQ. The CDR3 is 13 amino acids. CDR3 amino acids: CASSLHGDYEQYF. In DNA, the CDR3 is TGCGCCAGCAGCTTACACGGTGACTACGAGCAGTACTTC.

This clonotype was counted a few times. The chain links TRBV4-1 to TRBJ2-7; D remains unclear. V gave up 0 bases and J gave up 2 bases, with 26 bases separating them. Germline V gene lookup returns CDR1 MGHRA and CDR2 YSYEKL. This CDR3 has 20 residues. CDR3 sequence: CASSQDREAGLLLGPYEQYF. CDR3 DNA sequence: TGCGCCAGCAGCCAAGATAGAGAGGCCGGGTTGCTACTGGGTCCCTACGAGCAGTACTTC.

This chain joins TRBV20-1 and TRBJ1-5; the D gene is possibly TRBD1 (5 bases). This CDR3 has 13 amino acids. The germline gives CDR1 DFQATT, CDR2 SNEGSKA (reference sequence). Trimming cost V 4 bases and J 3 bases, with 10 bases left between them. The CDR3 DNA reads TGCAGTGCTAATGTGGACACCAATCAGCCCCAGCATTTT. It yields the protein CSANVDTNQPQHF.

This clonotype was recorded a few times. The CDR3 nucleotides read TGCGCCAGCAGAAGTAGTGGGGCAGATACGCAGTATTTT. It encodes CASRSSGADTQYF. This rearrangement joins TRBV10-2 to TRBJ2-3; D ambiguous. CDR1 is WSHSY, CDR2 SAAADI, per germline. V lost 6 bases to trimming and J lost 4 bases, with 11 bases between them. The length of the CDR3 is 13 residues.

This chain connects TRBV15 to TRBJ2-1; D call uncertain. Trimming shortened V by 4 bases and J by 5 bases, and 21 bases separated the two germline ends. The CDR3 totals 17 residues. Per the germline V gene, CDR1 is LNHNV and CDR2 is YYDKDF (reference sequence). The CDR3 reads CATSMPAALARNNEQFF. Here the CDR3 DNA reads TGTGCCACCAGCATGCCTGCTGCGTTGGCTCGGAACAATGAGCAGTTCTTC. Complete variable domain (other parts from reference TRBV15 and TRBJ2-1): DAMVIQNPRYQVTQFGKPVTLSCSQTLNHNVMYWYQQKSSQAPKLLFHYYDKDFNNEADTPDNFQSRRPNTSFCFLDIRSPGLGDTAMYLCATSMPAALARNNEQFFGPGTRLTVL.

The chain uses TRBV6-5 and TRBJ2-1; possibly TRBD2 for D (6 bases). Germline CDR1 reads MNHEY; CDR2 reads SVGAGI. There are 15 residues in the CDR3. V was trimmed by 1 base and J by 8 bases, leaving 15 bases between them. DNA of the CDR3: TGTGCCAGCAGTTACTTACGGACTAAACCGGATGAGCAGTTCTTC. Translation: CASSYLRTKPDEQFF.

This clonotype was counted between two and nine times. The chain carries TRBV6-1 and TRBJ1-1, with D unresolved. Germline V CDR1 and CDR2: MNHNS, SASEGT. V dropped 0 bases and J dropped 5 bases, with 7 bases sitting between them. The CDR3 has 13 residues. The CDR3 region has the DNA TGTGCCAGCAGTGAAGCGACGAGGACTGAAGCTTTCTTT. It yields the protein CASSEATRTEAFF.

This clonotype occurred a few times. The V and J genes are TRBV7-3 and TRBJ2-4; no clear D. Germline V gene lookup returns CDR1 SGHTA and CDR2 FQGTGA. The CDR3 is 13 residues long. V lost 0 bases and J lost 6, with 6 bases in between. The CDR3 is CASSLTEVNIQYF. CDR3 DNA: TGTGCCAGCAGCTTAACCGAAGTAAACATTCAGTACTTC.

The J gene is TRBJ2-1, the V gene TRBV7-9; D is unclear. Between the trimmed V and J ends, which lost 4 bases and 6 bases, there was a span of 19 bases. Germline CDR1 is SEHNR and CDR2 is FQNEAQ (reference sequence). This CDR3 is built from 16 residues. The CDR3 DNA reads TGTGCCAGCAGCTCCTTGCAGGCCCCCCTACGCAATGAGCAGTTCTTC. This translates into CASSSLQAPLRNEQFF.

This clonotype occurred once. This chain joins TRBV29-1 and TRBJ2-1; the match to TRBD2 covers 12 bases. Trimming took 4 bases from V and 11 from J; bases not matched to a gene: 3. This CDR3 is built from 12 residues. From germline, CDR1 is SQVTM and CDR2 ANQGSEA. The CDR3 protein is CSVALAGGQQFF. The CDR3 nucleotides read TGCAGCGTTGCACTAGCGGGGGGCCAGCAGTTCTTC.

V and J are TRBV7-9 and TRBJ2-3, with 8 bases identical to TRBD2. The CDR3 runs to 16 residues. Per germline, CDR1 SEHNR and CDR2 FQNEAQ (reference sequence). V trimming: 2 bases; J trimming: 2 bases; junction bases outside the gene matches: 6. The CDR3 DNA follows: TGTGCCAGCAGCTTACGGTCGGGAGGGGCCACAGATACGCAGTATTTT. Translation: CASSLRSGGATDTQYF.

The chain links TRBV28 to TRBJ1-2, with D uncertain. The V gene lost 6 bases and the J gene lost 2 bases, with 10 bases spanning the gap. This CDR3 has 13 residues. Looked up from germline, CDR1 is MDHEN and CDR2 is SYDVKM. The CDR3 nucleotides read TGTGCCAGCAGGACCCCAGTAAACTATGGCTACACCTTC. This codes for CASRTPVNYGYTF.

The genes are TRBV12-3 or TRBV12-4 and TRBJ2-5; maybe TRBD1 (5 bases). The CDR3 length is 14 residues. The ends were cut back, 6 bases at V and 3 bases at J, with 14 bases in the middle. The CDR3 DNA follows: TGTGCCAGCAGGGACCGGACAACCAAAGAGACCCAGTACTTC. Its protein is CASRDRTTKETQYF.

The V call is TRBV5-1, the J call TRBJ2-5; tentative D call: TRBD1 (5 bases). Germline V gene lookup returns CDR1 SGHRS and CDR2 YFSETQ. This CDR3 spans 15 amino acids. The V end was cut by 3 bases, the J end by 0 bases, with 12 bases between. CDR3 sequence: CASSSGGADQETQYF. DNA of the CDR3: TGCGCCAGCAGCTCAGGTGGGGCCGACCAAGAGACCCAGTACTTC.

This rearrangement joins TRBV2 to TRBJ1-2; 7 nucleotides line up with TRBD1. J was trimmed by 6 bases and V by 2 bases; bases with no gene match: 6. The CDR3 has 14 residues. Germline V gene sequence: CDR1 SNHLY, CDR2 FYNNEI. The CDR3 nucleotides are TGTGCCAGCAGTGAAATTACAGGGGCGGATGGCTACACCTTC. It translates to CASSEITGADGYTF. Using reference TRBV2 and TRBJ1-2 for the parts outside the CDR3, the full variable domain is EPEVTQTPSHQVTQMGQEVILRCVPISNHLYFYWYRQILGQKVEFLVSFYNNEISEKSEIFDDQFSVERPDGSNFTLKIRSTKLEDSAMYFCASSEITGADGYTFGSGTRLTVV.

This sequence joins TRBV14 and TRBJ2-1; D not certain. The CDR3 has 15 amino acids. Germline V gene sequence: CDR1 SGHDN, CDR2 FVKESK. Trimming stripped 4 bases from V and 9 bases from J, with 19 bases between. CDR3 sequence: CASSRYPIAAGEQFF. DNA of the CDR3: TGTGCCAGCAGCCGTTACCCCATAGCTGCAGGTGAGCAGTTCTTC.

V gene TRBV7-9 combines with J gene TRBJ2-2; 7 bases map to TRBD2. Germline CDR1 reads SEHNR; CDR2 reads FQNEAQ (reference sequence). The CDR3 totals 15 residues. The J segment lost 7 bases and the V segment lost 1 base, leaving 6 bases of the junction unmatched. The CDR3 region is CASSLDRLAYGELFF. The CDR3 DNA follows: TGTGCCAGCAGCTTAGATCGACTAGCATACGGGGAGCTGTTTTTT.

The V gene is TRBV5-1, the J gene TRBJ2-5; 8 nucleotides align to TRBD2. V shed 3 bases and J 1 base; nucleotides not matched to a gene: 5. There are 15 residues in the CDR3. CDR1 is SGHRS and CDR2 is YFSETQ in the germline V gene. Here the CDR3 reads CASSSGGAPQETQYF. The CDR3 coding sequence is TGCGCCAGCAGCTCGGGGGGGGCTCCCCAAGAGACCCAGTACTTC.